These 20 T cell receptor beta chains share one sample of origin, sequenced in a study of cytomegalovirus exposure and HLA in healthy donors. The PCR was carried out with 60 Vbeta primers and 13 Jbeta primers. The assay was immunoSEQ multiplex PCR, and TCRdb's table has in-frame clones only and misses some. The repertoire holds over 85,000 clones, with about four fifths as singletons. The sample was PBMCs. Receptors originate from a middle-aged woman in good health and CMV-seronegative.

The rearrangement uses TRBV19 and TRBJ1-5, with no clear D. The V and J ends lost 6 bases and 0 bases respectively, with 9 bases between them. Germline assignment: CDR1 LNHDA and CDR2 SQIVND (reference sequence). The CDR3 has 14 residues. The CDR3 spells CASSRDYSNQPQHF. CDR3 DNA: TGTGCCAGTAGCCGAGATTATAGCAATCAGCCCCAGCATTTT.

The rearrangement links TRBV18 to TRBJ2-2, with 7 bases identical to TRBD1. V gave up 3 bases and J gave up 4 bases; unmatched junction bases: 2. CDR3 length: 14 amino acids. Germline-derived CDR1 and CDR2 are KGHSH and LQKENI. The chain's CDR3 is CASSPGQVTGELFF. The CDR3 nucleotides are TGTGCCAGCTCACCTGGACAGGTCACCGGGGAGCTGTTTTTT.

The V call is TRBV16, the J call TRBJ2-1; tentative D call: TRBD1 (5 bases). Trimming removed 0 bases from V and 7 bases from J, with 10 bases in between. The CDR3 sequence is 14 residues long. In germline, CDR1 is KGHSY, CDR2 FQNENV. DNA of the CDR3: TGTGCCAGCAGCCAATCGCCAGGGCGGAATGAGCAGTTCTTC. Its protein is CASSQSPGRNEQFF.

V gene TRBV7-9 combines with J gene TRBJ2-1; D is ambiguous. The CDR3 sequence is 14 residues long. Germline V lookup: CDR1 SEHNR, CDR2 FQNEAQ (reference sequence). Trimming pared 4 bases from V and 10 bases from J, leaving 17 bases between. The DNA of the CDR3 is TGTGCCAGCAGCTCTGTAGCCCCCTGGATCGAGCAGTTCTTC. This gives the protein CASSSVAPWIEQFF.

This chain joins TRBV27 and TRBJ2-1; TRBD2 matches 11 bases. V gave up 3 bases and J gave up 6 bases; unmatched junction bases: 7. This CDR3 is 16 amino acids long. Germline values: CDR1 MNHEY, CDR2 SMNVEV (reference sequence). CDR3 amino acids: CASSFRLTSGGNEQFF. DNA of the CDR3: TGTGCCAGCAGTTTTAGGTTAACTAGCGGGGGCAATGAGCAGTTCTTC.

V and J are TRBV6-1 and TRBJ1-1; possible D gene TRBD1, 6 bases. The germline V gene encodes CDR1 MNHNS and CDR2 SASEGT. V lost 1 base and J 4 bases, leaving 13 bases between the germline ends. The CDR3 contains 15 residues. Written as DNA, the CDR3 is TGTGCCAGCAGTGAAGTTGGGGGCGCGGGCACTGAAGCTTTCTTT. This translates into CASSEVGGAGTEAFF.

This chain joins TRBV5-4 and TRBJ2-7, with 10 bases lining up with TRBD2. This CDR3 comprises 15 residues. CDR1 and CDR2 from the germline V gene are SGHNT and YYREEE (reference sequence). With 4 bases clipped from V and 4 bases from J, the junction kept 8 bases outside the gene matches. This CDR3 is CASSPWTSGAYEQYF. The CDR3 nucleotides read TGTGCCAGCAGCCCTTGGACTAGCGGAGCTTACGAGCAGTACTTC.

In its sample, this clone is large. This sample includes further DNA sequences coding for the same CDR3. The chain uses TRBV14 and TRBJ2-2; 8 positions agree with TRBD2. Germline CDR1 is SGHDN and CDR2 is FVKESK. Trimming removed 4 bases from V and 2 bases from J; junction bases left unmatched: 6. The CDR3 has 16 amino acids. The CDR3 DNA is TGTGCCAGCAGCCTTCGGACTAGCCGTAACACCGGGGAGCTGTTTTTT. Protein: CASSLRTSRNTGELFF. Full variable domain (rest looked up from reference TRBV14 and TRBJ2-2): EAGVTQFPSHSVIEKGQTVTLRCDPISGHDNLYWYRRVMGKEIKFLLHFVKESKQDESGMPNNRFLAERTGGTYSTLKVQPAELEDSGVYFCASSLRTSRNTGELFFGEGSRLTVL.

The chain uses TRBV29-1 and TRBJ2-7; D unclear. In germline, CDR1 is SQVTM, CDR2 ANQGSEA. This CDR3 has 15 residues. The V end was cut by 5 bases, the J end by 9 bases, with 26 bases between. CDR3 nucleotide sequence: TGCAGCGTTAATCGGCAGGAAGAGTCTCCTGCCGGGCAGTACTTC. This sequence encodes CSVNRQEESPAGQYF.

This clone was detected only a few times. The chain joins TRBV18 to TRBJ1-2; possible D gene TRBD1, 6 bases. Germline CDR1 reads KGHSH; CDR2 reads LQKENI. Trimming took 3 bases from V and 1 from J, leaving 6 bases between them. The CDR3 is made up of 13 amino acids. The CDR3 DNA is TGTGCCAGCTCACCGGACAGTAACTATGGCTACACCTTC. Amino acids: CASSPDSNYGYTF.

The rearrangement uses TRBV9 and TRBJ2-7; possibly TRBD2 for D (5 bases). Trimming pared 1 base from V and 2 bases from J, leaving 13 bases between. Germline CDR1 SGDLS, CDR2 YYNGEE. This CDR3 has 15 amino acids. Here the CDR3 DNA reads TGTGCCAGCAGCGTATCAGATCGGGGAGCCTACGAGCAGTACTTC. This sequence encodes CASSVSDRGAYEQYF.

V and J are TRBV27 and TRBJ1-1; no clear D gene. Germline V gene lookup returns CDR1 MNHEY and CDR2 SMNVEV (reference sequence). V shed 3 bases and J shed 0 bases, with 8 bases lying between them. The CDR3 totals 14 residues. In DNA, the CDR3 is TGTGCCAGCAGTTTTAACAGAATGAACACTGAAGCTTTCTTT. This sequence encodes CASSFNRMNTEAFF.

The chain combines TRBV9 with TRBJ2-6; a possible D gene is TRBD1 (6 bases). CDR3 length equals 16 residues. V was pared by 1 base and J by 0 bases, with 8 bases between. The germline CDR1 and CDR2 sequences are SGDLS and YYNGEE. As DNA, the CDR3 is TGTGCCAGCAGCGTAACGGACAGCTCTGGGGCCAACGTCCTGACTTTC. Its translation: CASSVTDSSGANVLTF.

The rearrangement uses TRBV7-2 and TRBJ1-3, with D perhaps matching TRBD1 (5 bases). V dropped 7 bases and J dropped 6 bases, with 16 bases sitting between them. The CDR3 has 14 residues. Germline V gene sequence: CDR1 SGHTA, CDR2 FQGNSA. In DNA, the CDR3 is TGTGCCAGCAAAGGAGGGGAAATCTTAAACACCATATATTTT. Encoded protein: CASKGGEILNTIYF.

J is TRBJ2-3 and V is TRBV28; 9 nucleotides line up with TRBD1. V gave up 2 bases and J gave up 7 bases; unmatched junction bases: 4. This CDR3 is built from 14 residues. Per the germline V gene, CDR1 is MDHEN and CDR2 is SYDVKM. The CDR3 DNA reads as TGTGCCAGCAGTTTAACAGGGGGCTGGAATACGCAGTATTTT. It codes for CASSLTGGWNTQYF. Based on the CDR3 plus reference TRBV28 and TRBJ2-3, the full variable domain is DVKVTQSSRYLVKRTGEKVFLECVQDMDHENMFWYRQDPGLGLRLIYFSYDVKMKEKGDIPEGYSVSREKKERFSLILESASTNQTSMYLCASSLTGGWNTQYFGPGTRLTVL.

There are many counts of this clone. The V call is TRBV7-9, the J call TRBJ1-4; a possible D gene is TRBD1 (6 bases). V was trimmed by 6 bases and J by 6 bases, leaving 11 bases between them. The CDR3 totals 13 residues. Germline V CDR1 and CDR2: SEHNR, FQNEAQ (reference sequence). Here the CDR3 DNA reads TGTGCCAGCAGTTGGACAGCTTATGAAAAACTGTTTTTT. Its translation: CASSWTAYEKLFF.

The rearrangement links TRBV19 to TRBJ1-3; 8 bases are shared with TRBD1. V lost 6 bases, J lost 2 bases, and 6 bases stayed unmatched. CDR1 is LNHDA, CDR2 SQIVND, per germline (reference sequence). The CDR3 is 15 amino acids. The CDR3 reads CASSRQGIAGNTIYF. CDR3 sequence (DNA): TGTGCCAGTAGCCGACAGGGGATCGCTGGAAACACCATATATTTT.

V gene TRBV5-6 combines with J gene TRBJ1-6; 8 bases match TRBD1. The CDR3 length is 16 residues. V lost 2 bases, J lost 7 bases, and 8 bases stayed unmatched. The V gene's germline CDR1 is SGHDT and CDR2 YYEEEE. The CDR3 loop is CASSLYRGSGNSPLHF. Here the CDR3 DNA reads TGTGCCAGCAGCTTATACAGGGGGTCGGGGAATTCACCCCTCCACTTT.

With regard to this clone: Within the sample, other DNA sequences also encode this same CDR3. CDR3 nucleotides: TGCGCCAGCAGCCAACCGACAGGATCCTCTGGAAACACCATATATTTT. This encodes CASSQPTGSSGNTIYF. The chain carries TRBV4-1 and TRBJ1-3; D is possibly TRBD1 (6 bases). Per germline, CDR1 MGHRA and CDR2 YSYEKL. Trimming shortened V by 2 bases and J by 0 bases, and 11 bases separated the two germline ends. This CDR3 contains 16 residues.

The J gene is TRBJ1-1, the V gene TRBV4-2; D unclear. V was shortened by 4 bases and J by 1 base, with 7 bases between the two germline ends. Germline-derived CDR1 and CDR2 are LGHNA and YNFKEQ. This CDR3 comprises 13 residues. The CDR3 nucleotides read TGTGCCAGCAGCCCTGGAGAGAACACTGAAGCTTTCTTT. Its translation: CASSPGENTEAFF.